The TCR beta chain described here comes from a study of PD-L1 blockade in urothelial cancer. Background on the study: Patients' atezolizumab regimen, 1,200 mg intravenously every 3 weeks, began around 2014. Blood analysis occurred 3 weeks (second dose) and 6 weeks after treatment start. Peripheral blood specimens exhibited a median yield of approximately 150,000 T cells.

Patients' urothelial carcinoma was locally advanced or metastatic. TCRdb's copy holds only in-frame clones and misses some; the assay was immunoSEQ multiplex PCR. The sample consists of around 30,000 clones, 80% to 85% of them appearing once. The CDR3 is made up of 16 amino acids. Per germline, CDR1 SGHTS and CDR2 YDEGEE. The V gene end was trimmed by 0 bases and the J gene end by 3 bases; junction bases not matched to a gene: 3. This clone was counted only a few times. The clonotype comes from a man aged 45 to 65 with urothelial cancer. The rearrangement uses TRBV5-8 and TRBJ2-3; TRBD2 agrees at 11 bases. Sequenced here: PBMCs, sampled around atezolizumab (anti-PD-L1) treatment. The CDR3 DNA is TGTGCCAGCAGCTTGGGTAGCGGGGGGGCGACAGATACGCAGTATTTT. This encodes CASSLGSGGATDTQYF.